This is a list of T cell receptor beta chains from one sample in a study of T cell responses to AZD1222 COVID-19 vaccine. Data came from immunoSEQ multiplex PCR; TCRdb stores just in-frame clones and leaves some out. The table shows 150,000 or so clones, with around 89% occurring only once. The sample was peripheral blood, taken on day 0 of AZD1222 vaccination. These receptors were taken from an adult in good health. CDR3s include the opening cysteine and the closing phenylalanine or tryptophan. Fields, in order: V gene, J gene, D gene, clone size, CDR3 DNA, CDR3 protein. The D gene is left open where the match is weak. The size of a clone is reported for some rows only, either as once, few or many, or as a class for expanded clones.

V: TRBV9; J: TRBJ1-2; D: -; size: -; DNA: TGTGCCAGCAGCGCCGGCCCTAAGGGCAATGGCTACACCTTC; CDR3: CASSAGPKGNGYTF
V: TRBV19; J: TRBJ1-5; D: -; size: -; DNA: TGTGCCAGTAGTATAGGGACAGTTAGCAATCAGCCCCAGCATTTT; CDR3: CASSIGTVSNQPQHF
V: TRBV28; J: TRBJ1-6; D: -; size: many; DNA: TGTGCCAGCAGTTTGATCCGGGGTAAAAGTAATTCACCCCTCCACTTT; CDR3: CASSLIRGKSNSPLHF
V: TRBV4-2; J: TRBJ1-1; D: -; size: -; DNA: TGTGCCAGCAGCTGGATGAACACTGAAGCTTTCTTT; CDR3: CASSWMNTEAFF
V: TRBV7-6; J: TRBJ2-5; D: TRBD2; size: -; DNA: TGTGCCAGCAGCTTAAAGGCGGGAGTGTTTGCAGAGACCCAGTACTTC; CDR3: CASSLKAGVFAETQYF
V: TRBV6-5; J: TRBJ2-3; D: -; size: -; DNA: TGTGCCAGCAGAGGACGGCGCACAGATACGCAGTATTTT; CDR3: CASRGRRTDTQYF
V: TRBV7-2; J: TRBJ2-1; D: -; size: -; DNA: TGTGCCAGCAGCTTAGCGAGTGGCTCTTCGAGGGGTGAGCAGTTCTTC; CDR3: CASSLASGSSRGEQFF
V: TRBV27; J: TRBJ2-4; D: TRBD1; size: once; DNA: TGTGCCAGCAAGAACAGGGGGTTAGCCAAAAACATTCAGTACTTC; CDR3: CASKNRGLAKNIQYF
V: TRBV4-3; J: TRBJ2-3; D: -; size: -; DNA: TGCGCCAGCAGCCAGAGGGGTTCGGGCACAGATACGCAGTATTTT; CDR3: CASSQRGSGTDTQYF
V: TRBV6-2/TRBV6-3; J: TRBJ1-5; D: TRBD1; size: few; DNA: TGTGCCAGCAGTGACAGGGTGGGAAATCAGCCCCAGCATTTT; CDR3: CASSDRVGNQPQHF
V: TRBV5-1; J: TRBJ2-1; D: -; size: -; DNA: TGCGCCAGCATTGAGTCTCCCCAGGGGACTGAGCAGTTCTTC; CDR3: CASIESPQGTEQFF
V: TRBV2; J: TRBJ1-4; D: TRBD1; size: few; DNA: TGTGCCAGCAAAGGTCAGGGGGCGCCTAATGAAAAACTGTTTTTT; CDR3: CASKGQGAPNEKLFF
V: TRBV6-1; J: TRBJ1-1; D: TRBD1; size: once; DNA: TGTGCCAGCAGTGAAGCGCTAGGGAGGGGGCTGGGTGGGGCTTTCTTT; CDR3: CASSEALGRGLGGAFF
V: TRBV5-3; J: TRBJ1-5; D: -; size: -; DNA: TGTGCCAGAAGCTTGGTGGCAGTCGGAAACTATAGCAATCAGCCCCAGCATTTT; CDR3: CARSLVAVGNYSNQPQHF
V: TRBV6-2/TRBV6-3; J: TRBJ2-2; D: -; size: -; DNA: TGTGCCAGCAGTTTCGGCAGCTACGCGAACACCGGGGAGCTGTTTTTT; CDR3: CASSFGSYANTGELFF
V: TRBV10-3; J: TRBJ2-2; D: -; size: -; DNA: TGTGCCATCAGTGGGAGGGACAGCCAAGCCGGGGAGCTGTTTTTT; CDR3: CAISGRDSQAGELFF
V: TRBV3-1/TRBV3-2; J: TRBJ1-3; D: -; size: -; DNA: TGTGCCAGCAGCCGAACCTCTGTTGGAAACACCATATATTTT; CDR3: CASSRTSVGNTIYF
V: TRBV18; J: TRBJ1-2; D: -; size: once; DNA: TGTGCCAGCTCCGGTGGGGGTGACTATGGCTACACCTTC; CDR3: CASSGGGDYGYTF
V: TRBV28; J: TRBJ2-3; D: -; size: -; DNA: TGTGCCGGGGGAGACCCCAGCACAGATACGCAGTATTTT; CDR3: CAGGDPSTDTQYF
V: TRBV6-2/TRBV6-3; J: TRBJ1-5; D: TRBD1; size: -; DNA: TGTGCCAGCAGTTACCCCCGACAGGGATGGGGCAATCAGCCCCAGCATTTT; CDR3: CASSYPRQGWGNQPQHF
V: TRBV2; J: TRBJ2-7; D: -; size: once; DNA: TGTGCCAGCAGTTCAACCTACGAGCAGTACTTC; CDR3: CASSSTYEQYF
V: TRBV5-1; J: TRBJ2-1; D: -; size: -; DNA: TGCGCCAGCAGCTTGAACGGGATCGGCTCCTACAATGAGCAGTTCTTC; CDR3: CASSLNGIGSYNEQFF
V: TRBV12-3/TRBV12-4; J: TRBJ1-3; D: -; size: -; DNA: TGTGCCAGCAGCCTGGCTTCTGGAAACACCATATATTTT; CDR3: CASSLASGNTIYF
V: TRBV7-9; J: TRBJ2-1; D: -; size: -; DNA: TGTGCCAGCAGCTTAGTGGGTAATGAGCAGTTCTTC; CDR3: CASSLVGNEQFF
V: TRBV7-3; J: TRBJ2-1; D: TRBD1; size: -; DNA: TGTGCCAGCAGTATACGACAGGGGAATGAGCAGTTCTTC; CDR3: CASSIRQGNEQFF
V: TRBV10-2; J: TRBJ1-4; D: -; size: -; DNA: TGCGCCAGCAAGGGTACGGGAGAAAAACTGTTTTTT; CDR3: CASKGTGEKLFF
V: TRBV7-2; J: TRBJ1-2; D: -; size: -; DNA: TGTGCCAGCAGCTTAGGTCCCGACAGCTATGGCTACACCTTC; CDR3: CASSLGPDSYGYTF
V: TRBV4-1; J: TRBJ1-4; D: -; size: -; DNA: TGCGCCAGCAGCCAGAAACAGCCAACTAATGAAAAACTGTTTTTT; CDR3: CASSQKQPTNEKLFF
V: TRBV4-3; J: TRBJ1-2; D: -; size: -; DNA: TGCGCCAGCAGCCAACCAGGGGCGTATAACTATGGCTACACCTTC; CDR3: CASSQPGAYNYGYTF
V: TRBV7-2; J: TRBJ1-4; D: -; size: once; DNA: TGTGCCAGCAGCTTAGCGAACAGGCGGGGTGAAAAACTGTTTTTT; CDR3: CASSLANRRGEKLFF
V: TRBV10-1; J: TRBJ2-3; D: TRBD2; size: -; DNA: TGCGCCAGCAGTAGGGGACTAGCGGGAACAGATACGCAGTATTTT; CDR3: CASSRGLAGTDTQYF